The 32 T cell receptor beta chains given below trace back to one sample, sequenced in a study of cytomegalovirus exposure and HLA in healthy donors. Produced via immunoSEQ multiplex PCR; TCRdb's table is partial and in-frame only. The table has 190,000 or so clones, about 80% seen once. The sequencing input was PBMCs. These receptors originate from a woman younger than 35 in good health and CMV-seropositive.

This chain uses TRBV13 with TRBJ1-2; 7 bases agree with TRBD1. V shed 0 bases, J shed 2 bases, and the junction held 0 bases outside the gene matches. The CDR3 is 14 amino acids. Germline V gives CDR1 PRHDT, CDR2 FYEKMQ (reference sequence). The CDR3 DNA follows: TGTGCCAGCAGCTTAGGGACAGGGAACTATGGCTACACCTTC. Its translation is CASSLGTGNYGYTF.

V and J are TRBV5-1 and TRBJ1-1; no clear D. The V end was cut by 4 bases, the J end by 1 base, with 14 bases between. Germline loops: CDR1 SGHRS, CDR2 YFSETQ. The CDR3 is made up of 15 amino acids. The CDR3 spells CASSPRGVENTEAFF. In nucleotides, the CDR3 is TGCGCCAGCAGCCCGCGCGGGGTTGAGAACACTGAAGCTTTCTTT.

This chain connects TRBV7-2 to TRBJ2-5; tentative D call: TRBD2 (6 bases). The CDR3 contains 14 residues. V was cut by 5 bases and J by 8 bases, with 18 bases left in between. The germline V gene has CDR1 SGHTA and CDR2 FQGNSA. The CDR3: CASSLPEGQLTQYF. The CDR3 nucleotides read TGTGCCAGCAGCCTACCGGAGGGGCAGCTTACCCAGTACTTC. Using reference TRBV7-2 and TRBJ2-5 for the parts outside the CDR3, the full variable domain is GAGVSQSPSNKVTEKGKDVELRCDPISGHTALYWYRQSLGQGLEFLIYFQGNSAPDKSGLPSDRFSAERTGGSVSTLTIQRTQQEDSAVYLCASSLPEGQLTQYFGPGTRLLVL.

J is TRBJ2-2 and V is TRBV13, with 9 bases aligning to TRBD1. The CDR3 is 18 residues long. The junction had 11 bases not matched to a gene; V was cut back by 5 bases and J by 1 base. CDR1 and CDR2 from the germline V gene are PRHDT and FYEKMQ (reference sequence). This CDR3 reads CASSPPGQGRGNTGELFF. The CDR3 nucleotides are TGTGCCAGCAGCCCCCCGGGACAGGGACGTGGGAACACCGGGGAGCTGTTTTTT.

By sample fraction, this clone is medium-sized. CDR3: CASATSDSHNSPLHF. The CDR3, as DNA: TGTGCCAGTGCAACCTCCGACAGTCATAATTCACCCCTCCACTTT. The chain uses TRBV19 and TRBJ1-6, with a tentative D call TRBD1 (5 bases). Germline V gives CDR1 LNHDA, CDR2 SQIVND (reference sequence). This CDR3 has 15 amino acids. Between the trimmed V and J ends, which lost 8 bases and 5 bases, there was a span of 16 bases.

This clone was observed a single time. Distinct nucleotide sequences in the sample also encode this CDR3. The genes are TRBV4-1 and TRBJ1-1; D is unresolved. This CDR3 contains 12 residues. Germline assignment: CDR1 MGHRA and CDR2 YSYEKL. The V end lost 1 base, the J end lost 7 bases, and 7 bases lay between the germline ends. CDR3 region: CASSQGAYEAFF. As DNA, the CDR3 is TGCGCCAGCAGCCAAGGGGCGTATGAAGCTTTCTTT.

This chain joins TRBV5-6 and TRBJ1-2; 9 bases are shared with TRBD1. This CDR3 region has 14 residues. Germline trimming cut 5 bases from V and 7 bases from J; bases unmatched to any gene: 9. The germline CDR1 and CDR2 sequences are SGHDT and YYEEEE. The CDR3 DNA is TGTGCCAGCAGGATGGGACAGGGAGGCGCTGGCTACACCTTC. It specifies CASRMGQGGAGYTF.

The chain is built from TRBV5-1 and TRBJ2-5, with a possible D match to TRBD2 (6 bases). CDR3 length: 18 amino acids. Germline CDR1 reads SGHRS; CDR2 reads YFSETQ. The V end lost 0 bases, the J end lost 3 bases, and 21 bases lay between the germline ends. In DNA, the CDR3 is TGCGCCAGCAGCTTGGCCCCGCGGGGTAAAGCGCAGAAAGAGACCCAGTACTTC. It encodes CASSLAPRGKAQKETQYF.

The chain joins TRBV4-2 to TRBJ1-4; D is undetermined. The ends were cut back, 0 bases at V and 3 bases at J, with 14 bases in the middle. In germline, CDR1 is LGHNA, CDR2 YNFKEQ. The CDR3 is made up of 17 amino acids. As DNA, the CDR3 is TGTGCCAGCAGCCAAGATTACGGCCAGCTAGCTAATGAAAAACTGTTTTTT. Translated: CASSQDYGQLANEKLFF.

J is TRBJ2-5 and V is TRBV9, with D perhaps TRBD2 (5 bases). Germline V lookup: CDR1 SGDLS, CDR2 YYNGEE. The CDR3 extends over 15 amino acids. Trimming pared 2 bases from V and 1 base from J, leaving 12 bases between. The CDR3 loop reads CASSVRAVTQETQYF. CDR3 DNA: TGTGCCAGCAGCGTCAGAGCGGTTACCCAAGAGACCCAGTACTTC.

In DNA, the CDR3 is TGTGCCAGCAGTAGCGGGGGCTCCTACAATGAGCAGTTCTTC. Amino acid sequence: CASSSGGSYNEQFF. The gene calls are TRBV6-6 and TRBJ2-1; 8 nucleotides align to TRBD2. CDR3 length: 14 residues. Trimming took 5 bases from V and 0 from J; bases not matched to a gene: 0. Per the germline V gene, CDR1 is MNHNY and CDR2 is SVGAGI (reference sequence).

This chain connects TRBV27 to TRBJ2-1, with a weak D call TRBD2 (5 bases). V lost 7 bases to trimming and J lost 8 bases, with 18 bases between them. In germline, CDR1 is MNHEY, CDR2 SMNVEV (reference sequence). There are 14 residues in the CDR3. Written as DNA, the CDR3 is TGTGCCAGCAAACCCGGGAAGGGTTTCCATGAGCAGTTCTTC. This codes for CASKPGKGFHEQFF.

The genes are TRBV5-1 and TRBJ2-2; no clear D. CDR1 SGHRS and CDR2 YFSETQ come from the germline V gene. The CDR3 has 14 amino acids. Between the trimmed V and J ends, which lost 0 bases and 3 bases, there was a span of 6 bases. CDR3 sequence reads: CASSLARDTGELFF. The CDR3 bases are TGCGCCAGCAGCTTGGCCCGGGACACCGGGGAGCTGTTTTTT.

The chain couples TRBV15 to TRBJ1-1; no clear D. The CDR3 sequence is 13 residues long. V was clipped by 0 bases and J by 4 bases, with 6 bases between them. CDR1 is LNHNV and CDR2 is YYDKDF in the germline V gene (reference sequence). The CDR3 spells CATSRDRSTEAFF. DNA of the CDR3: TGTGCCACCAGCAGAGATCGGTCCACTGAAGCTTTCTTT.

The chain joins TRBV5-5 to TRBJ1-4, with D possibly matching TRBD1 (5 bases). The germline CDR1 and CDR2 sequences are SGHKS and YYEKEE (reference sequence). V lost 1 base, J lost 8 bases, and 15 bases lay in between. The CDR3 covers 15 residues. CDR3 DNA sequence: TGTGCCAGCAGCTTGTACGCGGGGCCAAGGGAAAAACTGTTTTTT. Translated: CASSLYAGPREKLFF.

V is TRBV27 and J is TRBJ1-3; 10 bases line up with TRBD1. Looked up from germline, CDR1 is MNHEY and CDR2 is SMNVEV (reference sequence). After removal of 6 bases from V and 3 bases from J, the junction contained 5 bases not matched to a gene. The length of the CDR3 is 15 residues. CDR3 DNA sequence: TGTGCCAGCAGCCAGGACAGGGGGTTTGGAAACACCATATATTTT. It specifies CASSQDRGFGNTIYF.

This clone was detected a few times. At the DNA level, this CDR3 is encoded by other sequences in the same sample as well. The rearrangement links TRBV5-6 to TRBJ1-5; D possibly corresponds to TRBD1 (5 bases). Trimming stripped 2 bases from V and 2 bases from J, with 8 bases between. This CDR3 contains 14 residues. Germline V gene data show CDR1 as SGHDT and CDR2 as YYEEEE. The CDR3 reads CASSLMTGNQPQHF. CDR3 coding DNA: TGTGCCAGCAGCTTAATGACAGGCAATCAGCCCCAGCATTTT.

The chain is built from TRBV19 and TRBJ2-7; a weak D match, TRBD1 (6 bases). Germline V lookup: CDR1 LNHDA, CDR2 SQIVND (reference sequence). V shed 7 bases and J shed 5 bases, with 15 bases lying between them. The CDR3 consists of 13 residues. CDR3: CASKLQGRDEQYF. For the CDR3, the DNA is TGTGCCAGTAAACTACAGGGACGGGACGAGCAGTACTTC. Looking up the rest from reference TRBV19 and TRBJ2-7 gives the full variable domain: DGGITQSPKYLFRKEGQNVTLSCEQNLNHDAMYWYRQDPGQGLRLIYYSQIVNDFQKGDIAEGYSVSREKKESFPLTVTSAQKNPTAFYLCASKLQGRDEQYFGPGTRLTVT.

The CDR3 sequence: CASSFGTSGGRSTGELFF. The DNA for the CDR3 is TGTGCCAGCAGCTTCGGGACTAGCGGGGGCCGCAGCACCGGGGAGCTGTTTTTT. The chain links TRBV5-4 to TRBJ2-2, with 14 nucleotides matching TRBD2. This CDR3 is built from 18 residues. The junction had 7 bases not matched to a gene; V was cut back by 2 bases and J by 4 bases. Per germline, CDR1 SGHNT and CDR2 YYREEE (reference sequence).

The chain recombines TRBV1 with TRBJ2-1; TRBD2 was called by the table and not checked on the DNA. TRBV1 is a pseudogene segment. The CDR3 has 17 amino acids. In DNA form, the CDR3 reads TGCACCAGCAGCCAAGATATGGGACTAGCGGGGGAAAATGAGCAGTTCTTC. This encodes CTSSQDMGLAGENEQFF.

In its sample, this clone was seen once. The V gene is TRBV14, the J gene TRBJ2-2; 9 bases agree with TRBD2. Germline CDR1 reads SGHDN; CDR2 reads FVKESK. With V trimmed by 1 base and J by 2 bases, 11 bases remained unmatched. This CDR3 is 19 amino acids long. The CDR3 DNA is TGTGCCAGCAGCCAAGCCCCCCTGGGCGGGGGGGCTAACACCGGGGAGCTGTTTTTT. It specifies CASSQAPLGGGANTGELFF.

CDR3 bases: TGTGCCAGCAGCGATAAGGGGGGTAGCGGGGTTGGGACAGATACGCAGTATTTT. It encodes CASSDKGGSGVGTDTQYF. This chain joins TRBV27 and TRBJ2-3, with 8 positions matching TRBD2. V shed 6 bases and J 3 bases; nucleotides not matched to a gene: 17. The germline V gene encodes CDR1 MNHEY and CDR2 SMNVEV (reference sequence). CDR3 length: 18 residues.

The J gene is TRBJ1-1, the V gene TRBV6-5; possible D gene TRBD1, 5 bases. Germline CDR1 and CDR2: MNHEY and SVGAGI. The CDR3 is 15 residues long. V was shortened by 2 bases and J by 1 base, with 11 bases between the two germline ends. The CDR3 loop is CASSYGALGNTEAFF. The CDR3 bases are TGTGCCAGCAGTTACGGGGCCTTAGGGAACACTGAAGCTTTCTTT.

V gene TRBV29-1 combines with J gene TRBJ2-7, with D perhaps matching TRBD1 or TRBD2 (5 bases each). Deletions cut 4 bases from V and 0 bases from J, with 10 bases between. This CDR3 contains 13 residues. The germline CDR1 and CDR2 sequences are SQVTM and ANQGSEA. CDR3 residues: CSVGEGSSYEQYF. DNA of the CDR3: TGCAGCGTTGGAGAGGGGAGCTCCTACGAGCAGTACTTC.

CDR3 sequence reads: CASSYGLAGRDEQFF. In DNA, the CDR3 is TGTGCCAGCAGTTACGGGCTAGCGGGCAGAGATGAGCAGTTCTTC. This sequence joins TRBV6-5 and TRBJ2-1, with 8 bases fitting TRBD2. Germline V lookup: CDR1 MNHEY, CDR2 SVGAGI. V shed 2 bases, J shed 8 bases, and the junction held 8 bases outside the gene matches. This CDR3 has 15 residues.

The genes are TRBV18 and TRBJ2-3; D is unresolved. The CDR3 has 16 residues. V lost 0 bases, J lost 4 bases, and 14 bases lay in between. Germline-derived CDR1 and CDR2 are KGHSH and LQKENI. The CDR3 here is CASSPPVSGLADTQYF. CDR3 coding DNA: TGTGCCAGCTCACCACCCGTGTCAGGTCTGGCAGATACGCAGTATTTT.

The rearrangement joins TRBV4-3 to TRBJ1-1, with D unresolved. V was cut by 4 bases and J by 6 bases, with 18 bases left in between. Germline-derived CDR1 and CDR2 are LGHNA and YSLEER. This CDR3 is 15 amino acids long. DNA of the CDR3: TGCGCCAGCAGCCTTTCTGCTGCGGGAGGCGCTGAAGCTTTCTTT. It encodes CASSLSAAGGAEAFF.

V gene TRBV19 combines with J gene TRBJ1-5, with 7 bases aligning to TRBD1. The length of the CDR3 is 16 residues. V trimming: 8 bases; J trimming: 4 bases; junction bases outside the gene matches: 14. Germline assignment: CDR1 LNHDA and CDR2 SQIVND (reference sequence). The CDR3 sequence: CASSTPQNRGNQPQHF. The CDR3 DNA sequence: TGTGCCAGTTCGACACCGCAAAACAGGGGTAATCAGCCCCAGCATTTT.

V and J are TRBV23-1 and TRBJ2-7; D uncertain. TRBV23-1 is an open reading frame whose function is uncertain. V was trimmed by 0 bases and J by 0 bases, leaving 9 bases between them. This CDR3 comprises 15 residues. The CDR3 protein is CASSQSARCSYEQYF. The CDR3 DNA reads TGCGCCAGCAGTCAATCCGCCAGGTGCTCCTACGAGCAGTACTTC.

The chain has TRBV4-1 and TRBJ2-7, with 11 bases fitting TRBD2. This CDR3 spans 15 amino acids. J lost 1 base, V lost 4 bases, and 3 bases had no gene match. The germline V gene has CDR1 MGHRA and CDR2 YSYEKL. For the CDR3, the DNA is TGCGCCAGCAGCCTTCTAGCGGGGGGTTCCTACGAGCAGTACTTC. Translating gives CASSLLAGGSYEQYF.

The chain's CDR3 is CASSHGTSGAEETQYF. The CDR3, as DNA: TGTGCCAGCAGCCACGGGACTAGCGGGGCCGAAGAGACCCAGTACTTC. The rearrangement joins TRBV7-9 to TRBJ2-5; TRBD2 matches at 13 bases. The junction had 6 bases not matched to a gene; V was cut back by 5 bases and J by 3 bases. This CDR3 contains 16 residues. CDR1 is SEHNR, CDR2 FQNEAQ, per germline (reference sequence).

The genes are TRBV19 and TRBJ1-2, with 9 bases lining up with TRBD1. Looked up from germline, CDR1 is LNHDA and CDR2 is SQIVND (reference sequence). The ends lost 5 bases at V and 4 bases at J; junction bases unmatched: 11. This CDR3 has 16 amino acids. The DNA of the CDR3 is TGTGCCAGTAGTTTCCGCTGGACAGGGGACTCCTATGGCTACACCTTC. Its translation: CASSFRWTGDSYGYTF.